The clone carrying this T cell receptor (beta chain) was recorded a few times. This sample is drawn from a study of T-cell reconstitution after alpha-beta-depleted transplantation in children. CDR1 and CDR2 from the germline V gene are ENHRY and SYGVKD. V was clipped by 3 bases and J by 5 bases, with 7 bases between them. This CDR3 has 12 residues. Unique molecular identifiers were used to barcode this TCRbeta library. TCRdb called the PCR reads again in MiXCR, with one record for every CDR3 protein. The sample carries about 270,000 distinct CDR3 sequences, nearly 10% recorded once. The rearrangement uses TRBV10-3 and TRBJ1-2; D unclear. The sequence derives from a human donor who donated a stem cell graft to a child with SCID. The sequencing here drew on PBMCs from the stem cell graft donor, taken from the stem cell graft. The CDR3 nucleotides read TGTGCCATCAGTGACCCTTCTTATGGCTACACCTTC. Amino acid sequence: CAISDPSYGYTF.